This TCR beta chain was captured by sequencing in a study of spatial heterogeneity in lung cancer (dated by TCRdb to between 2018 and 2020). Regarding the study in general: Beta-chain transcripts were consistently detected in greater numbers than alpha-chain transcripts, which likely reflects a higher abundance of beta-chain transcripts. In non-small cell lung cancer, the study quantitatively compared TCR alpha and beta repertoires across several tumor regions, matched nontumor lung, and blood. In the raw uncorrected reads, each unique combination of TCR and UMI appeared on average more than ten times. Nonsynonymous mutation counts, determined by whole-exome sequencing of tumor tissue, were related to features of the TCR repertoire. At surgery, both alpha and beta chains were TCR-sequenced in roughly 200 tumor regions, fewer than 85 matched nontumor lung samples and just over 55 PBMC samples. TCR transcript counts in tumor regions correlated strongly with a T cell transcriptional module score from matched bulk RNA-seq.

V and J are truncated by 1 base and 5 bases respectively, leaving an intervening sequence of 13 bases. Its CDR3 holds 15 amino acids, cysteine through phenylalanine. Only CDR3 DNA remains: 45 bases, in frame from the first base. CDR1 and CDR2 are read off the germline V gene as SGHAT and FQNNGV. Points the paper makes about the study in general: A correlation was observed between the number of expanded intratumoral alpha and beta TCRs and the tumor nonsynonymous mutation count. The count of ubiquitous expanded TCRs correlated with the count of ubiquitous nonsynonymous mutations, and the count of regional expanded TCRs correlated with the count of regional nonsynonymous mutations. Confirming at a functional level the hypothesis that regional TCRs recognize regional mutations was considered to require additional single-cell paired TCR alpha and beta sequencing. TCR-seq coverage of tumor T cells was estimated to be only approximately 7% for alpha chains and more than 11% for beta chains.

Libraries were prepared through 5' RACE. Sequencing was carried out with a NextSeq 500. The TCR library protocol attached a unique molecular identifier to each TCR cDNA molecule to allow correction of PCR and sequencing errors. Per the source publication's procedure: TCR identification, UMI-based error correction and CDR3 extraction were performed with Decombinator tools. TCRs above a frequency of 2 per 1,000, corresponding to the top 1% of the tumor frequency distribution, were defined as expanded. Expanded tumor TCRs statistically deemed absent (corrected P<0.05) from at least one tumor region were classed as regional, and all other expanded tumor TCRs were classed as ubiquitous. Rényi diversity was computed with the R vegan package after subsampling each repertoire 100 times to 5,000 TCRs. CDR3 similarity networks were constructed using string-kernel similarity of amino acid triplets, with links drawn between CDR3s whose pairwise similarity was above 0.82. The raw public reads went through TCRdb reprocessing: fastp at Q25, MiXCR clone calling, in-frame beta chains kept. Duplicate CDR3 protein sequences are folded into a single record with the most common DNA and genes. The V and J calls and clone size come from TCRdb's table, not from the authors' own analysis. Across this sample there are 16,000 or so distinct CDR3 sequences, with about 6.5% seen only once. Less than 20% of the sample goes to the ten largest clones.

The time point label, as the study defines it: sample taken at primary tumor resection. Samples were obtained from approximately 77 patients with early-stage, untreated non-small cell lung cancer from the lung TRACERx cohort. Whole RNA extracted from tumor and nontumor lung tissue, or from cryopreserved PBMC samples, was used for TCR sequencing without cell sorting. Only patients with enough RNA available from two or more tumor regions were chosen for TCR sequencing. A lung pathologist reviewed the tumor and adjacent nontumor lung specimens before the specimens were selected. This clonotype was seen a few times. The specificity of this receptor is unknown. No much larger clone is present one base from it, and per-base qualities are unavailable.

This receptor chain uses TRBV11-2 and TRBJ2-3; the D assignment is uncertain and may be TRBD1 or TRBD2, with 5 bases supporting each. This sequence originates from a female donor with early-stage non-small cell lung cancer. The specimen comprised lung tumor tissue, sampled at surgery. CDR3 protein: CASSLGGNAGDTQYF. The sequenced DNA is TGTGCCAGCAGCTTAGGGGGGAATGCGGGAGATACGCAGTATTTT. Reference TRBV11-2 and TRBJ2-3 genes cover what lies past the CDR3, so the full variable domain is EAGVAQSPRYKIIEKRQSVAFWCNPISGHATLYWYQQILGQGPKLLIQFQNNGVVDDSQLPKDRFSAERLKGVDSTLKIQPAKLEDSAVYLCASSLGGNAGDTQYFGPGTRLTVL.